These T cell receptor beta chains were read from a single sample in a study of cytomegalovirus exposure and HLA in healthy donors. TCRdb's table, derived via immunoSEQ multiplex PCR, lists solely in-frame clones and lacks some. The sample contains about 170,000 clones, 75% to 90% of which appear only once. Sequencing was carried out using PBMCs. These receptors were obtained from a woman aged 50 to 60 in good health and CMV-seropositive. CDR3s include the opening cysteine and the closing phenylalanine or tryptophan. D genes are given only for firm matches. Clone sizes are given selectively: once, few, many, or a class where the clone is expanded.

size,D,V,J,DNA,CDR3
.,TRBD2,TRBV6-5,TRBJ2-7,TGTGCCAGCAGTTACTCACTAGCGGGAGATGAGCAGTACTTC,CASSYSLAGDEQYF
.,TRBD2,TRBV28,TRBJ2-3,TGTGCCAGCAGTTTCATAGCGGGGGTAACTAGCACAGATACGCAGTATTTT,CASSFIAGVTSTDTQYF
.,TRBD2,TRBV4-2,TRBJ2-5,TGTGCCAGCAGCCAAGATTACGGACTAGCGGGAGTAGGGTACCAAGAGACCCAGTACTTC,CASSQDYGLAGVGYQETQYF
.,TRBD1,TRBV18,TRBJ2-7,TGTGCCAGCTCACCCCAGACAGGGAGCTCCTACGAGCAGTACTTC,CASSPQTGSSYEQYF
.,.,TRBV18,TRBJ2-7,TGTGCCAGCTCACTGGGGGCAGGGTCTCCCTACGAGCAGTACTTC,CASSLGAGSPYEQYF
.,TRBD2,TRBV19,TRBJ2-1,TGTGCCAGTAGTATAGAGGGTCCCGGACTAGCGGGTACCGATGAGCAGTTCTTC,CASSIEGPGLAGTDEQFF
.,TRBD1,TRBV7-2,TRBJ2-3,TGTGCCAGCAGGCTAGGGGGCGGTAGGAGCACAGATACGCAGTATTTT,CASRLGGGRSTDTQYF
.,.,TRBV19,TRBJ1-4,TGTGCCACCCTCCAAGGGGGGGCTAATGAAAAACTGTTTTTT,CATLQGGANEKLFF
.,.,TRBV18,TRBJ1-1,TGTGCCAGCTCACCCGTATCCAACACCCGGGACATCACTGAAGCTTTCTTT,CASSPVSNTRDITEAFF
few,TRBD1,TRBV27,TRBJ2-7,TGTGCCAGCAGAACTAACCGGGACAGTGGCAGGGGCGAGCAGTACTTC,CASRTNRDSGRGEQYF
.,.,TRBV6-5,TRBJ2-7,TGTGCCAGCAGTCCATCGACAGGAGGCTACGAGCAGTACTTC,CASSPSTGGYEQYF
few,.,TRBV4-3,TRBJ2-1,TGCGCCAGCAGCCAAGATAGGCTAGCGTCGAATGAGCAGTTCTTC,CASSQDRLASNEQFF
.,TRBD1,TRBV18,TRBJ1-1,TGTGCCAGCTCACCCCCGGGACAGGTAGCGAACACTGAAGCTTTCTTT,CASSPPGQVANTEAFF
.,TRBD1,TRBV2,TRBJ2-7,TGTGCCAGCTCTCGCAGGGGACAGGGTACGAACGAGCAGTACTTC,CASSRRGQGTNEQYF
.,TRBD2,TRBV9,TRBJ2-3,TGTGCCAGCAGCCCTCGGGGTAGCGGGAGACAAGATACGCAGTATTTT,CASSPRGSGRQDTQYF
once,TRBD2,TRBV7-2,TRBJ2-5,TGTGCCAGCAAAGCGGGACCCTTGACCCAGTACTTC,CASKAGPLTQYF
.,.,TRBV28,TRBJ2-1,TGTGCCAGCAGTCCAGGTGAGGGCGGGCAGTTCTTC,CASSPGEGGQFF
.,.,TRBV7-9,TRBJ1-6,TGTGCCAGCTCGGAGGGCCCGGCTCTGCCCCTCCACTTT,CASSEGPALPLHF
.,TRBD2,TRBV7-2,TRBJ2-7,TGTGCCAGCAGCTTAATAGCGGGGTACGAGCAGTACTTC,CASSLIAGYEQYF
.,TRBD1,TRBV7-9,TRBJ1-2,TGTGCCAGCAGCTCATCCCCGGACAGGAACGACTATGGCTACACCTTC,CASSSSPDRNDYGYTF
.,TRBD2,TRBV19,TRBJ2-7,TGTGCCAGTAGTTTTCTTCGGGGAGGGGACTACTACGAGCAGTACTTC,CASSFLRGGDYYEQYF
once,TRBD1,TRBV27,TRBJ2-7,TGTGCCAGCAGTTTGGCGACAGGGCCTTCCTACGAGCAGTACTTC,CASSLATGPSYEQYF
.,TRBD2,TRBV4-1,TRBJ2-6,TGCGCCAGCAGCCCCCCAGCCCGCAGGAGCGGGGGGGCGCGGGGGGCCAACGTCCTGACTTTC,CASSPPARRSGGARGANVLTF
.,.,TRBV7-9,TRBJ1-1,TGTGCCAGCAGCCTTCAGGGGCGAACTGAAGCTTTCTTT,CASSLQGRTEAFF
.,.,TRBV7-2,TRBJ2-1,TGTGCCAGCAGCTTAAATGACTACTACAATGAGCAGTTCTTC,CASSLNDYYNEQFF
once,.,TRBV27,TRBJ1-2,TGTGCCAGCGCTACCCGGTGGGGCGGGGACTATGGCTACACCTTC,CASATRWGGDYGYTF
.,.,TRBV4-2,TRBJ2-5,TGTGCCAGCAGCCTCCAGGGGCGGAACCAAGAGACCCAGTACTTC,CASSLQGRNQETQYF
.,.,TRBV18,TRBJ2-5,TGTGCCAGCTCAACCCCCGGCCTTCAGCGTCAAGAGACCCAGTACTTC,CASSTPGLQRQETQYF
.,TRBD1,TRBV15,TRBJ2-7,TGTGCCACCAGCAGAGATGAGGGGGCCTCCTACGAGCAGTACTTC,CATSRDEGASYEQYF
.,TRBD1,TRBV7-8,TRBJ2-3,TGTGCCAGCAGCCCCAGGACAGGGGTGGGCACAGATACGCAGTATTTT,CASSPRTGVGTDTQYF
.,.,TRBV7-2,TRBJ2-1,TGTGCCAGCAGCTTTAACAGGGATGGTGAGCAGTTCTTC,CASSFNRDGEQFF
.,TRBD1,TRBV5-5,TRBJ1-1,TGTGCCAGCAGCTTATCTTCATGGACAGGCCAAGCTTTCTTT,CASSLSSWTGQAFF
few,.,TRBV10-2,TRBJ2-3,TGCGCCAGCAGTGCCCCTTTCGGGGGTGCGGATACGCAGTATTTT,CASSAPFGGADTQYF
.,.,TRBV5-1,TRBJ1-3,TGCGCCAGCAGCTTGCAAGCCCGCGTCGAAAACACCATATATTTT,CASSLQARVENTIYF
.,.,TRBV6-4,TRBJ2-3,TGTGCCAGCAGTGAAGACGGGGGCACAGATACGCAGTATTTT,CASSEDGGTDTQYF
.,.,TRBV7-9,TRBJ1-2,TGTGCCAGCACGCGGGCGGTCACTAACTATGGCTACACCTTC,CASTRAVTNYGYTF
.,TRBD1,TRBV10-3,TRBJ2-3,TGTGCCATCAGTGAGTCGAGGGGGCGTTCGGCAGATACGCAGTATTTT,CAISESRGRSADTQYF
.,.,TRBV19,TRBJ2-3,TGTGCCAGTAGTATCCGGACCGGGACAATGAGCACAGATACGCAGTATTTT,CASSIRTGTMSTDTQYF
few,TRBD1,TRBV28,TRBJ2-1,TGTGCCAGCAGTTCCGGGACAGGGCCCGGTGAGCAGTTCTTC,CASSSGTGPGEQFF
once,.,TRBV7-3,TRBJ2-3,TGTGCCAGCAGCTTAAAGAGTAACCCAGATACGCAGTATTTT,CASSLKSNPDTQYF
few,.,TRBV4-3,TRBJ1-1,TGCGCCAGCAGCCAGTACAGGGTGACTGAAGCTTTCTTT,CASSQYRVTEAFF
.,TRBD1,TRBV10-3,TRBJ1-1,TGTGCCATCAGTCCGGGACAGTACACTGAAGCTTTCTTT,CAISPGQYTEAFF
.,TRBD1,TRBV5-4,TRBJ1-2,TGTGCCAGCAGCTTGGAAGACAGGGTTCACACCTTC,CASSLEDRVHTF
.,.,TRBV5-4,TRBJ2-4,TGTGCCAGCCGAGGAGGGGGGGAGAAAAACATTCAGTACTTC,CASRGGGEKNIQYF
.,TRBD1,TRBV10-3,TRBJ2-7,TGTGCCATCAGTCTAGGGACAGCCTACGAGCAGTACTTC,CAISLGTAYEQYF
.,.,TRBV7-9,TRBJ1-2,TGTGCCAGCAGCTTAGACGCGCGCTATGGCTACACCTTC,CASSLDARYGYTF
.,.,TRBV9,TRBJ2-3,TGTGCCAGCAGCGTGGGGCGGGGAAAGCCTAGCACAGATACGCAGTATTTT,CASSVGRGKPSTDTQYF
.,.,TRBV18,TRBJ1-1,TGTGCCAGCTCACCAAAAGAGTTGAACACTGAAGCTTTCTTT,CASSPKELNTEAFF
.,.,TRBV21-1,TRBJ2-2,.,CASSVGEGAGELFF
.,.,TRBV29-1,TRBJ2-1,TGCAGCGTTGATAGGACTTACTCCTACAATGAGCAGTTCTTC,CSVDRTYSYNEQFF